This T cell receptor (beta chain) appears in the sequencing data of a study of cytomegalovirus exposure and HLA in healthy donors. Overall study findings and caveats: Analysis performed later found roughly 17,000 TCR beta sequences associated with HLA alleles at 0.05 false discovery rate.

Regarding this clone: The target antigen is unknown.

Researchers ran the PCR with 60 Vbeta and 13 Jbeta primers. Using immunoSEQ multiplex PCR, the repertoire was profiled, and TCRdb retains in-frame clones only, with some absent. Here the sample spans 100,000 to 150,000 clones, less than 85% being singletons. Samples came from healthy bone marrow donors. The receptor's source is a man aged 18 to 29 in good health and CMV-seropositive. Sequenced input: PBMCs.

The CDR3 region is CAWIFDRGGYTF. The CDR3 DNA follows: TGTGCCTGGATCTTCGACAGGGGAGGCTACACCTTC. The chain carries TRBV30 and TRBJ1-2; 8 nucleotides align to TRBD1. V shed 4 bases, J shed 8 bases, and the junction held 6 bases outside the gene matches. Germline-derived CDR1 and CDR2 are GTSNPN and SVGIG (reference sequence). The CDR3 is 12 amino acids.